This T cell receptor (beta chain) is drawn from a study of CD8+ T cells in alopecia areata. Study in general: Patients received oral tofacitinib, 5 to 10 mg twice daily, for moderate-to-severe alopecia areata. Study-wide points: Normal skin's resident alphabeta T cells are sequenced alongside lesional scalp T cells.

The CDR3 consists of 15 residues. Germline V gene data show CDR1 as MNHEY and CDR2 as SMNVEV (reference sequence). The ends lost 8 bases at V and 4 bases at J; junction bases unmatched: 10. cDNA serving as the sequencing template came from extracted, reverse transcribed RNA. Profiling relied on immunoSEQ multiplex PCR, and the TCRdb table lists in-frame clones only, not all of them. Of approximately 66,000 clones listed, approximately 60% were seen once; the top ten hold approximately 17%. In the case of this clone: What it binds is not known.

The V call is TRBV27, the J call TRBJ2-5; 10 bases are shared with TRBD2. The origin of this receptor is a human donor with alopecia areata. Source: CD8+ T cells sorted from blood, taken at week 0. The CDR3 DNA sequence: TGTGCCAGCTCCGGATTAGCGGGAGGCCCAGAGACCCAGTACTTC. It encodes CASSGLAGGPETQYF.